These 2 T cell receptor beta chains came from one sample sequenced in a study of post-analysis software for immune sequencing data. Whole-study findings and limits: Patients carried five TRBV segments more frequently than controls did, and TRBV5-6, TRBV5-1 and TRBV20-1 were among them.

Unique molecular identifiers were carried by the TCR beta cDNA libraries. One entry per CDR3 protein results from TCRdb running MiXCR on the PCR reads. This sample has approximately 630,000 distinct CDR3 sequences, with roughly three fifths found just once. Their recognized antigens are unknown. The specimen was blood. These receptors all stem from a girl aged 2 to 9 with multiple sclerosis.

This clonotype turned up a few times. CDR3 sequence reads: CASGFTYEQYF. As DNA, the CDR3 is TGTGCTAGTGGTTTCACCTACGAGCAGTACTTC. The chain uses TRBV12-5 and TRBJ2-7, with D hard to call. Germline CDR1 and CDR2: LGHNT and FRNRAP. Trimming took off 3 bases at V and 2 bases at J, with 2 bases between the two ends. There are 11 residues in the CDR3.

This rearrangement joins TRBV11-2 to TRBJ2-2; TRBD1 matches 8 bases. CDR1 is SGHAT and CDR2 is FQNNGV in the germline V gene. The trim removed 6 bases at V and 4 bases at J, leaving 10 bases unmatched. This CDR3 region has 16 residues. As DNA, the CDR3 is TGTGCCAGCAGATTTCTCAGGGGGCGGACCACCGGGGAGCTGTTTTTT. Its protein product is CASRFLRGRTTGELFF.